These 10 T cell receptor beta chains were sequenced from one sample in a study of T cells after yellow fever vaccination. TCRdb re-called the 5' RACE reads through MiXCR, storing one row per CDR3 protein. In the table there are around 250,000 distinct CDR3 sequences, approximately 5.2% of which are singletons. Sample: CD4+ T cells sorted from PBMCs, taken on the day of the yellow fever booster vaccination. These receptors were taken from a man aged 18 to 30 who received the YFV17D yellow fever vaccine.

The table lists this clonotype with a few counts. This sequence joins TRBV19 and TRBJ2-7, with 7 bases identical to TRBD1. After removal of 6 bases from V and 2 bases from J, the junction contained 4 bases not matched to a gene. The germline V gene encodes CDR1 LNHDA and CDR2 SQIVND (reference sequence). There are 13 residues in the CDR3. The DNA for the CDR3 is TGTGCCAGTAGGGCCGGGACAGCCTACGAGCAGTACTTC. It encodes CASRAGTAYEQYF.

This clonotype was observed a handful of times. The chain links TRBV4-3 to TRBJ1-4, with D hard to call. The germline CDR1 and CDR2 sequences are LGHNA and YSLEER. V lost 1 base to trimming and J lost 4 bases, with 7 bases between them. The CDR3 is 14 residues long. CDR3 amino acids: CASSQGVFNEKLFF. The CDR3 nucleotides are TGCGCCAGCAGCCAAGGGGTTTTTAATGAAAAACTGTTTTTT.

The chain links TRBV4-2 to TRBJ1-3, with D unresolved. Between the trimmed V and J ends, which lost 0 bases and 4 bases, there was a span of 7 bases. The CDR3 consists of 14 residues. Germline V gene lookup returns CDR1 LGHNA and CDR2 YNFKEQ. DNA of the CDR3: TGTGCCAGCAGCCAAGATGGCCCGGGAAACACCATATATTTT. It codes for CASSQDGPGNTIYF.

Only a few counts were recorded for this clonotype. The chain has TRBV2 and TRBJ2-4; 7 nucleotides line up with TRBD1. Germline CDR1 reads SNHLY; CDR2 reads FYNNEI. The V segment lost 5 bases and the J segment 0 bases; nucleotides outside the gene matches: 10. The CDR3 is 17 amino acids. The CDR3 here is CASSLTGVGLAKNIQYF. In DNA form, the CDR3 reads TGTGCCAGCAGTCTTACAGGGGTGGGCCTAGCCAAAAACATTCAGTACTTC.

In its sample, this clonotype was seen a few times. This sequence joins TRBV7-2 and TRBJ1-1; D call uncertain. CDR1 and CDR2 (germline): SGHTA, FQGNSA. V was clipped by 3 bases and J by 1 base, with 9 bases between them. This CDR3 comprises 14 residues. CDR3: CASSFDRENTEAFF. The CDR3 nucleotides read TGTGCCAGCAGCTTCGACCGAGAGAACACTGAAGCTTTCTTT.

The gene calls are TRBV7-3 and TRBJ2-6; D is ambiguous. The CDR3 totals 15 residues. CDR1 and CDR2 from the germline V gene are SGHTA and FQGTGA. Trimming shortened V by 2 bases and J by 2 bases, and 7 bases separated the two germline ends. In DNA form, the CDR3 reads TGTGCCAGCAGCTTAGGGCTGACTGGGGCCAACGTCCTGACTTTC. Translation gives CASSLGLTGANVLTF.

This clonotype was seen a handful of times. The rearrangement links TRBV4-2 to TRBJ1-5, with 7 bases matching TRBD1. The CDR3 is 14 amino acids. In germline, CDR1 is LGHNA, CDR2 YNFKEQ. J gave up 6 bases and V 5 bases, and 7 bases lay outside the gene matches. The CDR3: CASSNTGASQPQHF. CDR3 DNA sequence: TGTGCCAGCAGCAACACAGGGGCGTCTCAGCCCCAGCATTTT.

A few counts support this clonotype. CDR3 region: CASSFSLGSDGNTIYF. The CDR3 region has the DNA TGTGCCAGCAGCTTTTCCCTAGGGTCCGACGGAAACACCATATATTTT. This chain connects TRBV11-2 to TRBJ1-3; D not resolved. The germline CDR1 and CDR2 sequences are SGHAT and FQNNGV. The CDR3 is 16 amino acids. The ends were cut back, 3 bases at V and 4 bases at J, with 16 bases in the middle.

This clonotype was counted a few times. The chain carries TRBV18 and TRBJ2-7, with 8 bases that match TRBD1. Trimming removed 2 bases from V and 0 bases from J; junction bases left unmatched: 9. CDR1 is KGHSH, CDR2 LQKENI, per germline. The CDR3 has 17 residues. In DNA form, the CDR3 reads TGTGCCAGCTCACCATCCGAAGGGACAGGAGCCTCCTACGAGCAGTACTTC. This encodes CASSPSEGTGASYEQYF.

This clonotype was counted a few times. The CDR3 DNA follows: TGTGCCAGCAGCTTCAGCCCTGGGACTGAAGCTTTCTTT. Translating it yields CASSFSPGTEAFF. The chain has TRBV7-2 and TRBJ1-1; D unresolved. Trimming removed 3 bases from V and 5 bases from J, with 10 bases in between. There are 13 residues in the CDR3. Germline CDR1 and CDR2: SGHTA and FQGNSA.